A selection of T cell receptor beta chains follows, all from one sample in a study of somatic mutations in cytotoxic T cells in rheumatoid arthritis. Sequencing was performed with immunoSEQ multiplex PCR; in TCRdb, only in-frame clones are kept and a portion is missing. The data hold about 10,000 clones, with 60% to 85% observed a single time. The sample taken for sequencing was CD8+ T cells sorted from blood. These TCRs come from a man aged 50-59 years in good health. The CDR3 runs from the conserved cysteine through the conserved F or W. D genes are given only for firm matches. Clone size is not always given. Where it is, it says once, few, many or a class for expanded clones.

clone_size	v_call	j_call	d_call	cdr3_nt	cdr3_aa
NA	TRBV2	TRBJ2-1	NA	TGTGCCAGCAGCTCAACAGGGACCTCCTACAATGAGCAGTTCTTC	CASSSTGTSYNEQFF
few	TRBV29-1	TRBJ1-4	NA	TGCAGCGTTGAAGATTGGGCGACAGGTTTTTCTTTT	CSVEDWATGFSF
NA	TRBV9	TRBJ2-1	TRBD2	TGTGCCAGCAGCGCCCTTGGCGGGAGGGCCTACAATGAGCAGTTCTTC	CASSALGGRAYNEQFF
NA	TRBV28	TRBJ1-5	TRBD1	TGTGCCAGCAGTTCGGGACAGACACCCCAGCCCCAGCATTTT	CASSSGQTPQPQHF
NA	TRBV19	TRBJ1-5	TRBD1	TGTGCCAGTAGCGCCGGACAGGCCAGTCGGCAGCCCCAGCATTTT	CASSAGQASRQPQHF
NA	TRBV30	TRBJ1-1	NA	TGTGCCTGGAGTGTAGCGCCCTACGGCACTGAAGCTTTCTTT	CAWSVAPYGTEAFF
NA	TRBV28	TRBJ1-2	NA	TGTGCCTCAGGCGGGGGGTTCGGCTATGGCTACACCTTC	CASGGGFGYGYTF
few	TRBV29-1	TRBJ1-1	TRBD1	TGCAGCGTTGAAGCCCGGACAGGGTCAGCTTTCTTT	CSVEARTGSAFF
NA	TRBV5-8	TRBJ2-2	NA	TGTGCCAGCAGCTCCTCTTCGGGGGGCGGATGGTACACCGGGGAGCTGTTTTTT	CASSSSSGGGWYTGELFF
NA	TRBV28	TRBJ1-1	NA	TGTGCCAGCTATTCGGTGGAGGCAATGAACACTGAAGCTTTCTTT	CASYSVEAMNTEAFF
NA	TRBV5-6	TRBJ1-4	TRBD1	TGTGCCAGCAGCTCCGGGACAGGGACTGAAAAACTGTTTTTT	CASSSGTGTEKLFF
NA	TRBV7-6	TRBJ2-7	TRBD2	TGTGCCAGCAGCCATACTAGCGGGAGGGAGCAGTACTTC	CASSHTSGREQYF
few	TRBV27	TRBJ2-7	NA	TGTGCCAGCAGTTTACCCCCTTTTGGTGGGAGGGGGGCCTACGAGCAGTACTTC	CASSLPPFGGRGAYEQYF
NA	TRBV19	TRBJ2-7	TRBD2	TGTGCCAGTAGTGAGGTCGACGGGCCGGGGGGTGAGCAGTACTTC	CASSEVDGPGGEQYF
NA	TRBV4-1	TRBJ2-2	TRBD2	TGCGCCAGCAGCCTGAGCCAGGCGGGAGGGCCGGGCACCGGGGAGCTGTTTTTT	CASSLSQAGGPGTGELFF
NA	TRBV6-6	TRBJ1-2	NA	TGTGCCAGCAAGACAGGCTATGGCTACACCTTC	CASKTGYGYTF
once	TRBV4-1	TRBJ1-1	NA	TGTGCCAGCAGCCTTGCGGGTGGACGGGATGAAGCTTTCTTT	CASSLAGGRDEAFF
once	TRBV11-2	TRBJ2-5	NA	TGTGCCAGCAGCTTAGTCGGGGAGACCCAGTACTTC	CASSLVGETQYF
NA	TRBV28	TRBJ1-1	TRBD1	TGTGCCAGCAGCACGCATTGGGACAACAGGGGGCTTTATATTACGGCTTTCTTT	CASSTHWDNRGLYITAFF
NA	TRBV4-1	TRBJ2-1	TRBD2	TGCGCCAGCAGCCAAGGTCTTGGACTAGCCGGCAATGAGCAGTTCTTC	CASSQGLGLAGNEQFF
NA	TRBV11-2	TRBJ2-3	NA	TGTGCCAGCAGTCAAACGGGAGATACGCAGTATTTT	CASSQTGDTQYF
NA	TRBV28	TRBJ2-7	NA	TGTGCCAGCAGTTTCTGGCAGGGCTACGAGCAGTACTTC	CASSFWQGYEQYF
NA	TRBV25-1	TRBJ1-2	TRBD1	TGTGCCAGCACTGGGGTAGGGGGACAGGGGAGGTATGGCTACACCTTC	CASTGVGGQGRYGYTF
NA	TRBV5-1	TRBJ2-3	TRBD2	TGCGCCAGCAGCTTTGGACTAGCGGGAGGAACAAGCACAGATACGCAGTATTTT	CASSFGLAGGTSTDTQYF
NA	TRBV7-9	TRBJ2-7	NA	TGTGCCAGCAGCTTCACAGGGATCGAGCAGTACTTC	CASSFTGIEQYF
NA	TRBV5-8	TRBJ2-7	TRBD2	TGTGCCAGCAGCTTGGTTGGATTTCGGGAGGACTACGAGCAGTACTTC	CASSLVGFREDYEQYF
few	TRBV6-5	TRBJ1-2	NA	TGTGCCACCCTAGTCGGGGTAGGCTACACCTTC	CATLVGVGYTF
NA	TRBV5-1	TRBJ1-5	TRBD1	TGCGCCAGCTACCCCACAGGGGGCAATCAGCCCCAGCATTTT	CASYPTGGNQPQHF
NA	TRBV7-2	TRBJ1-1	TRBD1	TGTGCCAGCAGCTTAGACGACAGGGGGTGGACTGAAGCTTTCTTT	CASSLDDRGWTEAFF
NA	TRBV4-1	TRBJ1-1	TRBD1	TGCGCCAGCAGCCAAGTAACAGGGGAGAAAACTGAAGCTTTCTTT	CASSQVTGEKTEAFF
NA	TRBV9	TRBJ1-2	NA	TGTGCCAGCAGCGTTGGAGCTAACTATGGCTACACCTTC	CASSVGANYGYTF
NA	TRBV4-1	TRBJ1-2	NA	TGCGCCAGCAGCCAAGGAACAGGGAACAGGGATAGAGGTGGCTACACCTTC	CASSQGTGNRDRGGYTF
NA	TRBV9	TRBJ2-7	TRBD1	TGTGCCAGCAGCTCCCGGGACAGTCCCTACGAGCAGTACTTC	CASSSRDSPYEQYF
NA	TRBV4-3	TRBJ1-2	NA	TGCGCCAGCAGCCAAGATTCAGGGGCGTCGTATGGCTACACCTTC	CASSQDSGASYGYTF
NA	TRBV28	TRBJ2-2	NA	TGTGCCAGCAGTTTATCCGGTGGTACCGGGGAGCTGTTTTTT	CASSLSGGTGELFF
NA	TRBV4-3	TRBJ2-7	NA	TGCGCCAGCAGCCAAGCCACAGGTACCTACGAGCAGTACTTC	CASSQATGTYEQYF
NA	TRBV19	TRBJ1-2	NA	TGTGCCAGTAGTATACGGGGTTCGAATGGCTACACCTTC	CASSIRGSNGYTF
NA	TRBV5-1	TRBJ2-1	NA	TGCGCCAGCAGCCCGGTGGTAGCGGAGAACAATGAGCAGTTCTTC	CASSPVVAENNEQFF
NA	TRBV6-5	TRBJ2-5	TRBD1	TGTGCCAGCAGCGGGGGACAGGGGGTCCTGGAGCAGTACTTC	CASSGGQGVLEQYF
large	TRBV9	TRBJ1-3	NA	TGTGCCAGCAGCGTAGGCGGTGCAGACACCATATATTTT	CASSVGGADTIYF
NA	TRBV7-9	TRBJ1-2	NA	TGTGCCAGCAGCCAGGCCCGTGGTGATGGCTACACCTTC	CASSQARGDGYTF
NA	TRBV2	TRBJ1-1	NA	TGTGCCAGCAGTCCCAGGGCTTTCTTT	CASSPRAFF
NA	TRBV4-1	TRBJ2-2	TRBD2	TGCGCCAGCAGCCAAACTAGCGGGGCCGGGGAGCTGTTTTTT	CASSQTSGAGELFF
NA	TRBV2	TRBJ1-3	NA	TGTGCCAGCAGTGTGGGGAATTCGGGGAACACCATATATTTT	CASSVGNSGNTIYF
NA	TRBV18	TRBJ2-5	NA	TGTGCCAGCTCACCCGGAGGGAGGGAGACCCAGTACTTC	CASSPGGRETQYF
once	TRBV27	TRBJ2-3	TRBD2	TGTGCCAGCAGTCCTTATAGCGGGATTTCAGATACGCAGTATTTT	CASSPYSGISDTQYF
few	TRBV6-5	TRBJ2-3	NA	TGTGCCACCGCGCTGGCGCAGGCAGAAGATACGCAGTATTTT	CATALAQAEDTQYF
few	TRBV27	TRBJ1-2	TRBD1	TGTGCCAGCAGTCCCTCCGGACAGGGCTGGTCCTATGGCTACACCTTC	CASSPSGQGWSYGYTF
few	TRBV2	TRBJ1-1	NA	TGTGCCAGCAGTGAAGGTAGAGCCAGGGCTGAAGCTTTCTTT	CASSEGRARAEAFF
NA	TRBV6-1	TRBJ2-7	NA	TGTGCCAGCAGTGAGGGCCCCGTGGTTTACGAGCAGTACTTC	CASSEGPVVYEQYF
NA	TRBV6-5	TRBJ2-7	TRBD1	TGTGCCAGCAGGCCGGGACAGGGGACAATCTACGAGCAGTACTTC	CASRPGQGTIYEQYF
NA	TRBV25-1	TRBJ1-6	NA	TGTGCCAGCAGTGAACCTCATAATTCACCCCTCCACTTT	CASSEPHNSPLHF
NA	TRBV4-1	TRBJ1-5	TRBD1	TGCGCCAGCAGCCAAGGAGGGGGCGCGGATCAGCCCCAGCATTTT	CASSQGGGADQPQHF
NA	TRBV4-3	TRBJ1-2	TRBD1	TGCGCCAGCAGCCAACATACAGGGGCTCGGGTGAATGGCTACACCTTC	CASSQHTGARVNGYTF
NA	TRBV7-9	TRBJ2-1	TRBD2	TGTGCCAGCAGCTCCGGACTAGTGGGCTACAATGAGCAGTTCTTC	CASSSGLVGYNEQFF